Presented here are 14 T cell receptor beta chains from one specimen sequenced in a study of CD8 T cells in ankylosing spondylitis. Findings of the study overall: A motif in TCR beta, a set of 8 or 9 highly homologous variants, appeared characteristic of ankylosing spondylitis blood.

The antigens these receptors bind are not known. TCRdb itself ran the 5' RACE reads through MiXCR, one entry per CDR3 protein. The sample includes fewer than 500,000 distinct CDR3 sequences, about 24% of them seen just once. Source material: blood, either unsorted or a sorted T cell fraction (not recorded which). These TCRs come from a male donor with ankylosing spondylitis.

The rearrangement joins TRBV20-1 to TRBJ1-5; D not certain. The CDR3 consists of 14 residues. Germline lookup yields CDR1 DFQATT and CDR2 SNEGSKA (reference sequence). V was shortened by 1 base and J by 6 bases, with 13 bases between the two germline ends. CDR3 nucleotide sequence: TGCAGTGCTAGAGTTACCTGGGTGGGTCAGCCCCAGCATTTT. Translating gives CSARVTWVGQPQHF.

The chain combines TRBV9 with TRBJ2-3; weak D call: TRBD2 (6 bases). Germline-derived CDR1 and CDR2 are SGDLS and YYNGEE. This CDR3 is 15 amino acids long. The V end lost 2 bases, the J end lost 5 bases, and 15 bases lay between the germline ends. CDR3 loop: CASSVGGVPGDTQYF. The CDR3 nucleotides read TGTGCCAGCAGCGTCGGGGGAGTTCCCGGAGATACGCAGTATTTT.

The V gene is TRBV20-1, the J gene TRBJ1-4, with D tentatively TRBD1 (6 bases). V was pared by 3 bases and J by 5 bases, with 10 bases between. The CDR3 loop spans 13 amino acids. Looked up from germline, CDR1 is DFQATT and CDR2 is SNEGSKA (reference sequence). In nucleotides, the CDR3 is TGCAGTGCTAGTGGGGGGCAGAATGAAAAACTGTTTTTT. Translated, it gives CSASGGQNEKLFF.

The chain joins TRBV27 to TRBJ1-5; D gene uncertain. Trimming removed 0 bases from V and 2 bases from J, with 11 bases in between. Per the germline V gene, CDR1 is MNHEY and CDR2 is SMNVEV (reference sequence). CDR3 length equals 16 residues. This chain's CDR3 is CASSLSGILGNQPQHF. The CDR3 region has the DNA TGTGCCAGCAGTTTATCGGGGATATTGGGCAATCAGCCCCAGCATTTT.

This CDR3 reads CASSMLGVGQPQHF. For the CDR3, the DNA is TGTGCCAGTAGTATGTTGGGGGTTGGACAGCCCCAGCATTTT. The chain uses TRBV19 and TRBJ1-5, with D possibly matching TRBD1 (5 bases). The CDR3 totals 14 residues. Deletions cut 3 bases from V and 7 bases from J, with 13 bases between. Germline-derived CDR1 and CDR2 are LNHDA and SQIVND (reference sequence).

This clonotype was picked up a small number of times. The chain uses TRBV2 and TRBJ2-7; 10 bases are a match to TRBD2. Germline V gene lookup returns CDR1 SNHLY and CDR2 FYNNEI. The CDR3 is 13 amino acids. V shed 10 bases, J shed 4 bases, and the junction held 7 bases outside the gene matches. CDR3 DNA sequence: TGTGCCATCTCACTAGCGGGAAGGTACGAGCAGTACTTC. Translation gives CAISLAGRYEQYF.

There are a few counts of this clonotype. The gene calls are TRBV20-1 and TRBJ1-3; no definite D call. The CDR3 extends over 14 amino acids. The germline V gene encodes CDR1 DFQATT and CDR2 SNEGSKA (reference sequence). The V gene lost 5 bases and the J gene lost 0 bases, with 11 bases spanning the gap. The CDR3 spells CSAVGGVSGNTIYF. The CDR3 DNA reads TGCAGTGCTGTAGGTGGAGTCTCTGGAAACACCATATATTTT.

The chain couples TRBV20-1 to TRBJ2-2, with 10 positions matching TRBD2. Germline-derived CDR1 and CDR2 are DFQATT and SNEGSKA (reference sequence). Trimming cost V 5 bases and J 2 bases; bases outside gene matches: 5. CDR3 size: 15 residues. The CDR3 DNA sequence: TGCAGTGCTGCCGGGACTAGCGAAAACACCGGGGAGCTGTTTTTT. The encoded protein is CSAAGTSENTGELFF.

This clonotype was recorded many times. V usage is TRBV7-2 and J usage is TRBJ2-3, with a possible D match to TRBD2 (6 bases). Germline CDR1 SGHTA, CDR2 FQGNSA. Trimming cost V 4 bases and J 3 bases, with 14 bases left between them. The CDR3 has 15 residues. The CDR3 DNA reads as TGTGCCAGCAGCTCCCAAGCGGGCCAAACAGATACGCAGTATTTT. Its protein is CASSSQAGQTDTQYF. Drawing the rest from reference TRBV7-2 and TRBJ2-3, the complete variable domain is GAGVSQSPSNKVTEKGKDVELRCDPISGHTALYWYRQSLGQGLEFLIYFQGNSAPDKSGLPSDRFSAERTGGSVSTLTIQRTQQEDSAVYLCASSSQAGQTDTQYFGPGTRLTVL.

The rearrangement links TRBV15 to TRBJ2-6, with unresolved D. Trimming pared 0 bases from V and 0 bases from J, leaving 6 bases between. In germline, CDR1 is LNHNV, CDR2 YYDKDF (reference sequence). There are 16 residues in the CDR3. The CDR3 DNA follows: TGTGCCACCAGCAGAGATTGGGGCTCTGGGGCCAACGTCCTGACTTTC. Encoded protein: CATSRDWGSGANVLTF.

This clonotype has ten or more counts. The rearrangement joins TRBV7-2 to TRBJ2-2; 13 bases are shared with TRBD2. Germline V gene lookup returns CDR1 SGHTA and CDR2 FQGNSA. V gave up 4 bases and J gave up 4 bases; unmatched junction bases: 6. This CDR3 is built from 17 residues. Written as DNA, the CDR3 is TGTGCCAGCAGCTCTACTAGCGGGAGGGCAGGCACCGGGGAGCTGTTTTTT. Amino acid sequence: CASSSTSGRAGTGELFF.

The V call is TRBV10-3, the J call TRBJ2-7, with 12 positions matching TRBD2. Germline lookup yields CDR1 ENHRY and CDR2 SYGVKD. This CDR3 is 14 amino acids long. With V trimmed by 4 bases and J by 5 bases, 3 bases remained unmatched. The CDR3 coding sequence is TGTGCCATCAGTGGGAGACTAGCGGGAGACGAGCAGTACGTC. It is translated as CAISGRLAGDEQYV.

This clonotype was recorded a few times. This chain joins TRBV5-1 and TRBJ2-7, with D uncertain. Germline CDR1 is SGHRS and CDR2 is YFSETQ. Trimming cost V 4 bases and J 3 bases, with 17 bases left between them. The length of the CDR3 is 15 residues. CDR3 DNA: TGCGCCAGCAGCACCCAAGGTCGCGGTGTCTACGAGCAGTACGTC. It translates to CASSTQGRGVYEQYV.

Many counts were recorded for this clonotype. The chain uses TRBV5-1 and TRBJ2-1; TRBD2 is a possible D gene (6 bases). Per the germline V gene, CDR1 is SGHRS and CDR2 is YFSETQ. The CDR3 sequence is 15 residues long. V lost 6 bases, J lost 0 bases, and 13 bases lay in between. For the CDR3, the DNA is TGCGCCAGCAAGGAGGAGGGCAGCTCCTACAATGAGCAGTTCTTC. This sequence encodes CASKEEGSSYNEQFF.